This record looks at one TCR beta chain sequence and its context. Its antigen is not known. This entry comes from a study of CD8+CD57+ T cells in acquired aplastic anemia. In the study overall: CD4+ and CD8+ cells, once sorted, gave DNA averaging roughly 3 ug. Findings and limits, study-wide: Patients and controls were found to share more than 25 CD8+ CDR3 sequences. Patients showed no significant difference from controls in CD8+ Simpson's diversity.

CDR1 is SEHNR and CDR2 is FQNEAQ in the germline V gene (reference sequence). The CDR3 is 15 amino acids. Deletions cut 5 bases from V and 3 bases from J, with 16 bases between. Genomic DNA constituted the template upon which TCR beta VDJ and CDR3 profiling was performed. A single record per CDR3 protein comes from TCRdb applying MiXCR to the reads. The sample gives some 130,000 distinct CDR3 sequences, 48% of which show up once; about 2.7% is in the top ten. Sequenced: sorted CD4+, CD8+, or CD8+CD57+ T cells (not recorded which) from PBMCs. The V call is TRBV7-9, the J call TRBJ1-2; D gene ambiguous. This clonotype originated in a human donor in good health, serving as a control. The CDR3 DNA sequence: TGTGCCAGCAGCCAAGCGGTGGGTTGGGACTATGGCTACACCTTC. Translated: CASSQAVGWDYGYTF.